This T cell receptor (beta chain) is drawn from a study of CD8+CD57+ T cells in acquired aplastic anemia (dated by TCRdb to 2016 to 2019). In terms of the full investigation: DNA extracted from sorted CD4+ and CD8+ cells had a mean of about 3 ug, with a range of roughly 0.17 to 27.4 ug. An average of about 10 million reads for CD4+ cells and approximately 11 million reads for CD8+ cells was obtained from healthy donor samples.

What the study reported, not specific to this receptor: Patients and healthy controls showed no significant difference in CD8+ Simpson's diversity (P=0.060). About 29 CD8+ CDR3 sequences were found to be shared between patients and controls, but these sequences appeared to be highly expressed in patients and within the immunodominant clones of the patients.

As for this clonotype: It lacks a known antigen. Base qualities are not recorded, but no much larger clone differs from it by a single base.

In this study, sorted CD4+ and CD8+ T cells from the blood of healthy subjects and of severe aplastic anemia patients had their TCR repertoires deep-sequenced. Ficoll-Paque density gradient centrifugation was used to isolate peripheral blood mononuclear cells. Before DNA was extracted, CD4+ and CD8+ T cells were sorted using either FACS or magnetic beads. TCR beta VDJ combination and CDR3 sequence profiling used genomic DNA as the template. An Illumina HiSeq 2000 was used for TCR repertoire sequencing. On the study's bioinformatics: TRBV/TRBJ rearrangement plots, CDR3 size and DJ length profiles, and Simpson's diversity index were used to assess repertoires. The most abundant DNA sequence in the deep sequencing data was defined as the immunodominant clone. CDR3 amino acid sequences were screened for sharing across subjects and compared with published repertoires and the VDJdb database. TCRdb's own reprocessing of the public reads used fastp at Q25 and MiXCR and kept productive beta chains. A single entry per CDR3 protein holds the most common genes and DNA from its merged rows. For this entry, the V and J calls and clone size follow TCRdb and not the study's own pipeline. The sample includes about 210,000 distinct CDR3 sequences, with over 60% observed a single time. Over 25% of the sample comes from the top ten.

Inclusive of the bounding cysteine and phenylalanine, the CDR3 is 13 residues long. Only the CDR3 DNA stays, 39 bases, in frame from base 1. Trimming costs V 0 bases and J 8 bases, and their ends lie 7 bases apart. The germline V gene (reference sequence) supplies CDR1 LNHNV and CDR2 YYDKDF. The V gene is TRBV15 and the J gene is TRBJ1-4; the D gene is perhaps TRBD1, on 5 matching bases. This TCR was recovered from a human donor in good health. Sequenced material: sorted CD4+, CD8+, or CD8+CD57+ T cells (not recorded which) from PBMCs. The CDR3 region has the sequence CATSRDQGEKLFF. The DNA reads as follows: TGTGCCACCAGCAGAGATCAGGGAGAAAAACTGTTTTTT.